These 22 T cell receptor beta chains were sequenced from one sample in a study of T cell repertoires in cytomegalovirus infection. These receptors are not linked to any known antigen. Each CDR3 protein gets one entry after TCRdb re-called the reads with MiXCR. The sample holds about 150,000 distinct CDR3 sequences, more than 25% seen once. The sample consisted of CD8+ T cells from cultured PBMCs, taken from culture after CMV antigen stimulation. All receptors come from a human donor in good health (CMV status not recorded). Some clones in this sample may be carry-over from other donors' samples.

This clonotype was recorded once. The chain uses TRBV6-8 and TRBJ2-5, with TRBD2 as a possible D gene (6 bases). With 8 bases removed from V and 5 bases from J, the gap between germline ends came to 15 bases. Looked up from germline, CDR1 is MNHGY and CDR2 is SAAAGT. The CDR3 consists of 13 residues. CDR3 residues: CASRTPAGETQYF. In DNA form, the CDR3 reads TGTGCCAGCCGGACCCCCGCGGGGGAGACCCAGTACTTC.

The CDR3, as DNA: TGTGCTAGGGGTTCGTCGACCTACGAGCAGTACTTC. It yields the protein CARGSSTYEQYF. The rearrangement uses TRBV2 and TRBJ2-7; perhaps TRBD1 as D (5 bases). CDR1 and CDR2 (germline): SNHLY, FYNNEI. CDR3 size: 12 residues.

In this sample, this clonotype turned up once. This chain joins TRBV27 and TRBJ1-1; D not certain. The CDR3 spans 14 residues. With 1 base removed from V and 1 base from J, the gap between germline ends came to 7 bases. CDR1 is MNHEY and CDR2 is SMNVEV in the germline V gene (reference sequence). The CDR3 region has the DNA TGTGCCAGCAGTTTATTGGAGGGGAACACTGAAGCTTTCTTT. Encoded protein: CASSLLEGNTEAFF.

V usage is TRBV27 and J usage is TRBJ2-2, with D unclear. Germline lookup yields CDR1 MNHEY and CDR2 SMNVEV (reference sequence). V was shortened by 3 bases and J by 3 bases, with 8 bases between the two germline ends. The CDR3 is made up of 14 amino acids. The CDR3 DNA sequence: TGTGCCAGCAGTTTGTATTATGACACCGGGGAGCTGTTTTTT. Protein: CASSLYYDTGELFF.

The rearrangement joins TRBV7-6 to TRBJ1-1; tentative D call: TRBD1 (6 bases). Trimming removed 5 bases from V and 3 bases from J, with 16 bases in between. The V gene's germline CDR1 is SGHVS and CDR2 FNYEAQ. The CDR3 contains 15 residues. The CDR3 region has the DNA TGTGCCAGCAGCACCTTGACAGGTGGAGACACTGAAGCTTTCTTT. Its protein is CASSTLTGGDTEAFF. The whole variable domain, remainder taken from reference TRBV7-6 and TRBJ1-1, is GAGVSQSPRYKVTKRGQDVALRCDPISGHVSLYWYRQALGQGPEFLTYFNYEAQQDKSGLPNDRFSAERPEGSISTLTIQRTEQRDSAMYRCASSTLTGGDTEAFFGQGTRLTVV.

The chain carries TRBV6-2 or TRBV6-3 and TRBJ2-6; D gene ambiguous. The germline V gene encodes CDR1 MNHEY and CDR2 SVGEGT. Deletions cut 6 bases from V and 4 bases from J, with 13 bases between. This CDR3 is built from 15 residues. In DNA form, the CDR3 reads TGTGCCAGCAGGAAGTGGGATGACGGGGCCAACGTCCTGACTTTC. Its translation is CASRKWDDGANVLTF.

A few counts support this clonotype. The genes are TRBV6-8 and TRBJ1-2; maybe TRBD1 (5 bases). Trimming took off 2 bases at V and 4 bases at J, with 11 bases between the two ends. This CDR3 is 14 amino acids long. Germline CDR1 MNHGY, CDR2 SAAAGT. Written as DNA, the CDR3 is TGTGCCAGCAGTTACAGCCCAGGGTCCTATGGCTACACCTTC. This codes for CASSYSPGSYGYTF.

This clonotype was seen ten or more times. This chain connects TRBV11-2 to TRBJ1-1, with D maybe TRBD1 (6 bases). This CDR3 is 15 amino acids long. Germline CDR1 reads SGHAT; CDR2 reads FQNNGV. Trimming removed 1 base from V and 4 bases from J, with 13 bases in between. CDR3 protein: CASSLVWGASTEAFF. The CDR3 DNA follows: TGTGCCAGCAGCTTAGTTTGGGGGGCGAGCACTGAAGCTTTCTTT.

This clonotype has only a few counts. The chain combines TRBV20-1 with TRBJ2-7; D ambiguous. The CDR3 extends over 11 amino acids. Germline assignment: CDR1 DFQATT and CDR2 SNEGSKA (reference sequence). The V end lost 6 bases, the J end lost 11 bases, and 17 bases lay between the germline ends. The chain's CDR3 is CSAPIGLMKYF. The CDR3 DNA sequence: TGCAGTGCCCCTATCGGGCTGATGAAGTACTTC.

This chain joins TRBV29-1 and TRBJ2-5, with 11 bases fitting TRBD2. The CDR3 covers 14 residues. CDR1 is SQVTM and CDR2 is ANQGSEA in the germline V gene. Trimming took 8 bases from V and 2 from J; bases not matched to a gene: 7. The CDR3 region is CSIRLAGLQETQYF. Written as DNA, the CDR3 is TGCAGCATACGACTAGCGGGGTTGCAAGAGACCCAGTACTTC.

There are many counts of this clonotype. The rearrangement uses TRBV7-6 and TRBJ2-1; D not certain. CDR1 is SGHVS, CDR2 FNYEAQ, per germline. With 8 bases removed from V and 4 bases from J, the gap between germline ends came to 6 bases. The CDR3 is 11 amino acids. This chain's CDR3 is CASFTYNEQFF. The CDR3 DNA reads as TGTGCCAGCTTCACTTACAATGAGCAGTTCTTC.

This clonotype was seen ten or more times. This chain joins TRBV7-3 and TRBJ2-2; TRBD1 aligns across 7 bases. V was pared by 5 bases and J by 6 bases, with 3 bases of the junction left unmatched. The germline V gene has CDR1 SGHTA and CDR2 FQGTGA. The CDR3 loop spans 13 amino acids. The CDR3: CASSLDRAGELFF. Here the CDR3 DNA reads TGTGCCAGCAGCCTAGACAGGGCCGGGGAGCTGTTTTTT.

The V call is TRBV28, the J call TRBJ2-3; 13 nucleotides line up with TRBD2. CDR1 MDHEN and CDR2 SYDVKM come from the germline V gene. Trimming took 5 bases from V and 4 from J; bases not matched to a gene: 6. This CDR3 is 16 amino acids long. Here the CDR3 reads CASSPTSGGAADTQYF. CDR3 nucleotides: TGTGCCAGCAGTCCAACTAGCGGGGGGGCTGCAGATACGCAGTATTTT.

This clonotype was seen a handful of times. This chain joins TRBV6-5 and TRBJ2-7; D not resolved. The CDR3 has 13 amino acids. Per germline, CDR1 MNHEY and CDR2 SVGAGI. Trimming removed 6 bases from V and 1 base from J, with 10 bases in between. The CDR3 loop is CASSKTESYEQYF. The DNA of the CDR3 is TGTGCCAGCAGCAAGACTGAATCCTACGAGCAGTACTTC.

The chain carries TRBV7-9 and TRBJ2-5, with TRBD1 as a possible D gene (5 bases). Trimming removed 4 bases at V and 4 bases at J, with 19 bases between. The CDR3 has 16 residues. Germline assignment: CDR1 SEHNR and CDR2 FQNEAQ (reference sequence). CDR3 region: CASSSQGHPKLETQYF. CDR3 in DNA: TGTGCCAGCAGCTCCCAGGGCCACCCCAAACTAGAGACCCAGTACTTC. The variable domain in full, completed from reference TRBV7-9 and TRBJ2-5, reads DTGVSQNPRHKITKRGQNVTFRCDPISEHNRLYWYRQTLGQGPEFLTYFQNEAQLEKSRLLSDRFSAERPKGSFSTLEIQRTEQGDSAMYLCASSSQGHPKLETQYFGPGTRLLVL.

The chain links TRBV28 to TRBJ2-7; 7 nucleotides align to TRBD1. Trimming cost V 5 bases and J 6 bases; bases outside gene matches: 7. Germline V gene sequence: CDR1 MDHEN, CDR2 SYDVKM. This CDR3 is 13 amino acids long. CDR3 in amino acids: CASSAGTVGEQYF. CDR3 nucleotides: TGTGCCAGCAGTGCCGGGACAGTCGGCGAGCAGTACTTC.

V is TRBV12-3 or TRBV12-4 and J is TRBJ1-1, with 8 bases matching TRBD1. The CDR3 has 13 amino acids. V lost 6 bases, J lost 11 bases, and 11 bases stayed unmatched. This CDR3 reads CASRMTGADSAFF. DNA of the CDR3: TGTGCCAGCAGGATGACAGGGGCCGATTCGGCTTTCTTT.

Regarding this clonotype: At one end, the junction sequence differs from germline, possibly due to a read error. CDR3: CASSLAGELYEQYF. The CDR3 DNA reads TGTGCCAGCAGCCTAGCGGGGGAGTTGTACGAGCAGTACTTC. V gene TRBV7-9 combines with J gene TRBJ2-7, with 10 positions matching TRBD2. Germline V gives CDR1 SEHNR, CDR2 FQNEAQ (reference sequence). The CDR3 is made up of 14 amino acids.

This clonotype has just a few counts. The CDR3, as DNA: TGTGCCAGCAGCCAGAGGGGGACGGGGGGGAGGGTTAATGAGCAGTTCTTC. Amino acids: CASSQRGTGGRVNEQFF. The rearrangement joins TRBV7-2 to TRBJ2-1, with TRBD2 identical over 8 bases. The CDR3 totals 17 residues. CDR1 is SGHTA, CDR2 FQGNSA, per germline. The ends lost 5 bases at V and 7 bases at J; junction bases unmatched: 16.

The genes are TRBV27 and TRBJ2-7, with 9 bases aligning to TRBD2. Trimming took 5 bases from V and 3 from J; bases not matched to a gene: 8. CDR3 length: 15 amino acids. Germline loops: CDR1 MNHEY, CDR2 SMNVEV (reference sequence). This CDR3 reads CASSLSGGLIYEQYF. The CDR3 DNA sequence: TGTGCCAGCAGTCTAAGCGGGGGGCTAATCTACGAGCAGTACTTC.

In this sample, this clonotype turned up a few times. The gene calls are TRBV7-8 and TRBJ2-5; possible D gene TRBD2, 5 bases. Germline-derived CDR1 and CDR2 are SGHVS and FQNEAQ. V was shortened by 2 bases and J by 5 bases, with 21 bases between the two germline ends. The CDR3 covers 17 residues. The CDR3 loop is CASSLRGSAGTLETQYF. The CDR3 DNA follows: TGTGCCAGCAGCTTAAGAGGCTCGGCGGGTACGTTGGAGACCCAGTACTTC. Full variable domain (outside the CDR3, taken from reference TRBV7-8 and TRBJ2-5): GAGVSQSPRYKVAKRGQDVALRCDPISGHVSLFWYQQALGQGPEFLTYFQNEAQLDKSGLPSDRFFAERPEGSVSTLKIQRTQQEDSAVYLCASSLRGSAGTLETQYFGPGTRLLVL.

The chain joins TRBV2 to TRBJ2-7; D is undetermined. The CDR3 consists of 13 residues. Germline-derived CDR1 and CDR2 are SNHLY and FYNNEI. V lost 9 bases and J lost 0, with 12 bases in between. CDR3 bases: TGTGCCAGTTTAGACTCCTACTCCTACGAGCAGTACTTC. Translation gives CASLDSYSYEQYF.